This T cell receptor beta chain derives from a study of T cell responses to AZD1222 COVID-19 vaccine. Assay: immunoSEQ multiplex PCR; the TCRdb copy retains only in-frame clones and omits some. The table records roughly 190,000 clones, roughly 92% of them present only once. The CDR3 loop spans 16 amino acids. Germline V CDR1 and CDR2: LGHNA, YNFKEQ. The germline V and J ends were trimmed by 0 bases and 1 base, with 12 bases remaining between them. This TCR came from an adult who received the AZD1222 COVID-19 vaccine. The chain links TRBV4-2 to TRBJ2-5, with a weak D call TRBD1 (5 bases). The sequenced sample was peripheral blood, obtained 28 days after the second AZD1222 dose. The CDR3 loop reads CASSQDLRTTQETQYF. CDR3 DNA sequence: TGTGCCAGCAGCCAAGATCTCCGGACAACCCAAGAGACCCAGTACTTC.